The clone carrying this T cell receptor (beta chain) was seen only once. This sample was included in a study of T cell changes during pregnancy in multiple sclerosis. Measured with immunoSEQ multiplex PCR; TCRdb has only the in-frame clones, and not every one. The sample contains fewer than 45,000 clones, about 88% of which appear only once. Trimming at V came to 2 bases and at J to 10 bases, leaving 7 bases not matched to a gene. Germline CDR1 SGHTA, CDR2 FQGNSA. The CDR3 is 14 amino acids. This receptor was taken from a female donor in good health, enrolled as a control in a pregnancy study. The sequences come from CD8+ T cells from peripheral blood mononuclear cells, collected after pregnancy. The gene calls are TRBV7-2 and TRBJ2-1, with 8 bases fitting TRBD1. The CDR3 DNA reads as TGTGCCAGCAGCTTACGGGACAGGTTTTGGGAGCAGTTCTTC. Protein: CASSLRDRFWEQFF.